This T cell receptor beta chain was captured in a study of cytomegalovirus exposure and HLA in healthy donors. 13 Jbeta primers and 60 Vbeta primers were used for the PCR. Sequencing was performed with immunoSEQ multiplex PCR; in TCRdb, only in-frame clones are kept and a portion is missing. The sample has 90,000 to 110,000 clones; approximately 80% are singletons. The sequencing sample was made of PBMCs. The clonotype comes from a woman younger than 45 in good health and CMV-seronegative.

The CDR3 DNA sequence: TGTGCCAGCAGCCCAAGCCACGAGCAGTACTTC. This codes for CASSPSHEQYF. The chain links TRBV21-1 to TRBJ2-7; TRBD2 was called by the table and not checked on the DNA. TRBV21-1 is annotated as a pseudogene. This CDR3 region has 11 residues.